This T cell receptor (beta chain) came from a study of blood T cell repertoires in COVID-19. CDR1 and CDR2 from the germline V gene are LNHNV and YYDKDF (reference sequence). This CDR3 is 15 amino acids long. The ends were cut back, 1 base at V and 0 bases at J, with 9 bases in the middle. In the authors' workflow: By means of reference gene primer amplification, nucleated cell counts were estimated. Sequencing used immunoSEQ multiplex PCR; TCRdb keeps in-frame clones, though not all of them. V and J calls and clone size are given by that table; D and trimming were obtained from the DNA. Here the sample spans about 440,000 clones, 90% being singletons.

Sequencing was done on a sample of PBMCs or T cells enriched from blood (not recorded which). This rearrangement joins TRBV15 to TRBJ1-1; a possible D gene is TRBD1 (5 bases). This receptor was obtained from a young man who had recovered from COVID-19. CDR3 sequence reads: CATSRAAGLNTEAFF. The CDR3, as DNA: TGTGCCACCAGCAGAGCGGCAGGGTTGAACACTGAAGCTTTCTTT.